This T cell receptor beta chain was found in a study of OX40 agonist ivuxolimab in advanced cancers. Looking at the study overall: Dose-escalation patients suffered from hepatocellular carcinoma, melanoma, renal cell or head and neck cancer. Anti-PD-1, anti-PD-L1 or anti-CTLA-4 therapy given earlier was allowed, and 40% had some. Findings and limits, study-wide: Among patients with partial responses at 0.1-3.0 mg/kg, clonal expansion was among the lowest.

Turning to this clone: The antigen is undetermined.

The CDR3 loop spans 13 amino acids. Germline CDR1 is SGHAT and CDR2 is FQNNGV. The V and J ends lost 6 bases and 6 bases, in that order; junction bases with no gene match: 7. Profiling relied on immunoSEQ multiplex PCR, and the TCRdb table lists in-frame clones only, not all of them. The table has about 76,000 clones, roughly nine tenths seen once; the top ten hold 10% to 15%. The chain recombines TRBV11-2 with TRBJ2-7; the match to TRBD2 covers 8 bases. The TCR was taken from an adult with an advanced solid tumor such as melanoma, head and neck, liver or kidney cancer. This material consisted of CD4+ or CD8+ T cells sorted from blood, taken in a trial of the OX40 agonist ivuxolimab. The CDR3 bases are TGTGCCAGCAGGGGGACTAGTTATTCCGAGCAGTACTTC. Translating gives CASRGTSYSEQYF. The full variable domain, its missing parts supplied by reference TRBV11-2 and TRBJ2-7, is EAGVAQSPRYKIIEKRQSVAFWCNPISGHATLYWYQQILGQGPKLLIQFQNNGVVDDSQLPKDRFSAERLKGVDSTLKIQPAKLEDSAVYLCASRGTSYSEQYFGPGTRLTVT.